A selection of T cell receptor beta chains follows, all from one sample in a study of cytomegalovirus exposure and HLA in healthy donors. Data came from immunoSEQ multiplex PCR; TCRdb stores just in-frame clones and leaves some out. The sample consists of roughly 120,000 clones, less than 85% of them appearing once. The specimen was PBMCs. Receptors originate from a male donor in good health and CMV-seronegative. Each CDR3 is given with its conserved first and last residue. Fields, in order: clone size, V gene, J gene, D gene, CDR3 DNA, CDR3 protein. D genes are given only for firm matches. The size field is filled for only some rows; it gives once, few, many or a size class.

.	TRBV7-9	TRBJ2-1	TRBD2	TGTGCCAGCAGCCCCGGACTAGCGGACAGCTCCTACAATGAGCAGTTCTTC	CASSPGLADSSYNEQFF
.	TRBV28	TRBJ1-6	.	TGTGCCAGCAGTTTAGGAGGGGAACCCCTCCACTTT	CASSLGGEPLHF
.	TRBV6-5	TRBJ2-3	.	TGTGCCAGCAGTGTCTTCGGCACAGATACGCAGTATTTT	CASSVFGTDTQYF
.	TRBV10-3	TRBJ2-2	.	TGTGCCATCTCGGACCGTCTGGGCGGAGGGAACACCGGGGAGCTGTTTTTT	CAISDRLGGGNTGELFF
.	TRBV4-1	TRBJ1-4	.	TGCGCCAGCAGCCAAGATTTGGCAGGTCGGGAAAAACTGTTTTTT	CASSQDLAGREKLFF
.	TRBV6-5	TRBJ2-3	.	TGTGCCACCTCGAGGGGGGGTATCACAGATACGCAGTATTTT	CATSRGGITDTQYF
.	TRBV5-1	TRBJ1-1	TRBD1	TGCGCCAGCAGCCTGACAGGGTGGGGCGAGAACACTGAAGCTTTCTTT	CASSLTGWGENTEAFF
.	TRBV27	TRBJ1-2	.	TGTGCCAGCAGTGGCCCCCGCAACTATGGCTACACCTTC	CASSGPRNYGYTF
few	TRBV5-1	TRBJ2-1	.	TGCGCCAGCGGATTTACAGCCGATGAGCAGTTCTTC	CASGFTADEQFF
.	TRBV27	TRBJ2-7	TRBD1	TGTGCCAGCAGTTATGGGTCAGGGGGAGTCTACGAGCAGTACTTC	CASSYGSGGVYEQYF
.	TRBV6-6	TRBJ2-7	.	TGTGCCAGCAGTACTTCTCTCGAGCAGTACTTC	CASSTSLEQYF
.	TRBV6-4	TRBJ2-2	TRBD2	TGTGCCAGCAGTGTCGCGGGGGGGAACACCGGGGAGCTGTTTTTT	CASSVAGGNTGELFF
.	TRBV9	TRBJ1-2	.	TGTGCCAGCAGCACCGCGGCCGAGAATGGCTACACCTTC	CASSTAAENGYTF
few	TRBV7-2	TRBJ1-2	.	TGTGCCAGCAGCTTAGCTGAAAACATCTATGGCTACACCTTC	CASSLAENIYGYTF
.	TRBV5-1	TRBJ1-6	.	TGCGCCAGCAGGTCGGGGGGCGTGAATTCACCCCTCCACTTT	CASRSGGVNSPLHF
once	TRBV4-1	TRBJ2-7	.	TGCGCCAGCAGCCAAGTGGCTAGCTACGAGCAGTACTTC	CASSQVASYEQYF
.	TRBV7-2	TRBJ2-7	.	TGTGCCAGCAGCTCCAGCGCGTTCTACGAGCAGTACTTC	CASSSSAFYEQYF
few	TRBV25-1	TRBJ1-2	.	TGTGCCAGCAGCCAGGGAGGTCATGGCTACACCTTC	CASSQGGHGYTF
.	TRBV29-1	TRBJ2-7	TRBD2	TGCAGCGCCCTAGCTAGCGGGAAAGCCTACGAGCAGTACTTC	CSALASGKAYEQYF
.	TRBV7-9	TRBJ1-2	TRBD1	TGTGCCAGCAGCCAGGACAGGGGGCGCGGCTACACCTTC	CASSQDRGRGYTF
.	TRBV9	TRBJ1-1	TRBD1	TGTGCCAGCAGCGTAGCCCAAGAACCGGGACAGGTCCTAGCTTTCTTT	CASSVAQEPGQVLAFF
.	TRBV7-9	TRBJ1-4	.	TGTGCCAGCAGCAAGGATACAGGGTTTCATGAAAAACTGTTTTTT	CASSKDTGFHEKLFF
.	TRBV28	TRBJ1-2	TRBD1	TGTGCCAGCAGTCCAAATCGACAGGGGGAAACTAACTATGGCTACACCTTC	CASSPNRQGETNYGYTF
.	TRBV30	TRBJ1-2	TRBD1	TGTGCCTGGAGTGTACCCGGGACAGGATGGGGCTACACCTTC	CAWSVPGTGWGYTF
.	TRBV2	TRBJ2-7	.	TGTGCCAGCAGTGAAATTAGCTCGTCCTACGAGCAGTACTTC	CASSEISSSYEQYF
.	TRBV7-2	TRBJ2-2	TRBD2	TGTGCCAGCAGCTCCATAAAAAGCGGGGTCACCGGGGAGCTGTTTTTT	CASSSIKSGVTGELFF
.	TRBV6-5	TRBJ1-6	.	TGTGCCAGCAGCATAAACAGGGCGGATAATTCACCCCTCCACTTT	CASSINRADNSPLHF
few	TRBV27	TRBJ2-2	TRBD2	TGTGCCAGCAGTTCTAGCGGGGGGGTAGGAACCGGGGAGCTGTTTTTT	CASSSSGGVGTGELFF
.	TRBV5-1	TRBJ2-6	.	TGCGCCAGCAGCTTTAGTGCCAGGGGCGCTTCTGGGGCCAACGGCCTGACTTTC	CASSFSARGASGANGLTF
.	TRBV28	TRBJ2-7	.	TGTGCCAGCAGTTTCATTAGCCTCTCCTACGAGCAGTACTTC	CASSFISLSYEQYF
few	TRBV7-8	TRBJ2-1	TRBD2	TGTGCCAGCAGCGGTAGCGGGGGGGCCGTCGATGAGCAGTTCTTC	CASSGSGGAVDEQFF
.	TRBV2	TRBJ2-5	.	TGTGCCAGCAGTGAACCCGGTGAGCGGCAAGAGACCCAGTACTTC	CASSEPGERQETQYF
once	TRBV28	TRBJ1-2	.	TGTGCCAGCAGGACCCGACACAATACGGCGGGGGGCTACACCTTC	CASRTRHNTAGGYTF
few	TRBV11-2	TRBJ2-5	TRBD1	TGTGCCAGCGCGACCGGACAGGGGGCCGAAGAGACCCAGTACTTC	CASATGQGAEETQYF
.	TRBV19	TRBJ1-6	.	TGTGCCAGTTCCCCATCAGCGGGTAATTCACCCCTCCACTTT	CASSPSAGNSPLHF
.	TRBV7-3	TRBJ1-2	.	TGTGCCAGCAGCCCCCAGTCCGGGGGAAACTATGGCTACACCTTC	CASSPQSGGNYGYTF
few	TRBV7-9	TRBJ2-7	.	TGTTCCAGCAGCTTAGACAACTACGAGCAGTACTTC	CSSSLDNYEQYF
.	TRBV11-2	TRBJ2-7	TRBD1	TGTGCCAGCAGCTTACCAGGGACAGGGTTCCACGAGCAGTACTTC	CASSLPGTGFHEQYF
.	TRBV2	TRBJ2-1	TRBD1	TGTGCCAGCAGCCGGACAGGGATTCCCTTTGGTGAGCAGTTCTTC	CASSRTGIPFGEQFF
.	TRBV7-6	TRBJ2-7	TRBD2	TGTGCCAGCAGCCCCATCTCAAGCGGGGACTACGAGCAGTACTTC	CASSPISSGDYEQYF
.	TRBV5-1	TRBJ1-1	.	TGCGCCAGCAGCACAAAGAACACTGAAGCTTTCTTT	CASSTKNTEAFF
.	TRBV4-1	TRBJ2-7	.	TGCGCCAGCAGCCAAGATCGCGGCACTTACTACGAGCAGTACTTC	CASSQDRGTYYEQYF
.	TRBV5-6	TRBJ1-1	.	TGTGCCAGCAGCTTGGCGGGGGTAGTAGGCCCTGAGGCTTTCTTT	CASSLAGVVGPEAFF
.	TRBV25-1	TRBJ1-5	TRBD1	TGTGCCAGCGGCGGACAGGGGATTCAGCCCCAGCATTTT	CASGGQGIQPQHF
.	TRBV5-4	TRBJ1-3	.	TGTGCCAGCAGCCTCGGACAGAGAACTTCTGGAAACACCATATATTTT	CASSLGQRTSGNTIYF
few	TRBV6-5	TRBJ2-2	TRBD2	TGTGCCAGCACGCGGACTAGCGGGAGCGCCGGGGAGCTGTTTTTT	CASTRTSGSAGELFF
.	TRBV7-2	TRBJ1-3	.	TGTGCCAGCAGCTCTCAGAGACTCTCTGGAAACACCATATATTTT	CASSSQRLSGNTIYF
.	TRBV5-1	TRBJ1-1	.	TGCGCCAGCAGCCTCCAGGCCCCGGGGGCTGAAGCTTTCTTT	CASSLQAPGAEAFF
.	TRBV13	TRBJ2-7	.	TGTGCCAGCAGCACCTACAGCCACGAGCAGTACTTC	CASSTYSHEQYF
few	TRBV25-1	TRBJ1-1	TRBD1	TGTGCCAGCAGCTCGATGACAGGGAATACTGAAGCTTTCTTT	CASSSMTGNTEAFF
few	TRBV6-1	TRBJ2-7	TRBD1	TGTGCCAGCAGTGGAGACAGGGGGTCGGACGAGCAGTACTTC	CASSGDRGSDEQYF
.	TRBV2	TRBJ1-5	.	TGTGCCAGCAGTGCCCAGGGTAGCAATCAGCCCCAGCATTTT	CASSAQGSNQPQHF
.	TRBV7-2	TRBJ1-3	TRBD1	TGTGCCAGCAGTTTCGTGTCGGACAGGGGAGGCAGAAACACCATATATTTT	CASSFVSDRGGRNTIYF
.	TRBV6-1	TRBJ1-2	.	TGTGCCAGCAGTGAAGAAGATGGGGGGTTCTATGGCTACACCTTC	CASSEEDGGFYGYTF